Below are 3 T cell receptor beta chains sequenced from a single sample in a study of T-cell reconstitution after alpha-beta-depleted transplantation in children. Researchers prepared the TCRbeta library using unique molecular identifiers, the study reports. MiXCR, applied by TCRdb to the PCR reads, yields one record per CDR3 protein. The repertoire holds about 130,000 distinct CDR3 sequences, around 9.8% seen once, with around 24% in the top ten. The specimen was PBMCs, mostly from graft donor cells, collected 180 days after TCRalphabeta/CD19-depleted stem cell transplant. The receptors shown here come from a girl less than two years old who had a stem cell transplant for combined immunodeficiency, so the T cells may come from the graft donor.

V gene TRBV6-5 combines with J gene TRBJ2-1, with 7 bases fitting TRBD2. The CDR3 has 15 amino acids. The V gene's germline CDR1 is MNHEY and CDR2 SVGAGI. Trimming at V came to 2 bases and at J to 1 base, leaving 2 bases not matched to a gene. CDR3: CASSYRAGSYNEQFF. CDR3 DNA sequence: TGTGCCAGCAGTTACCGAGCGGGATCCTACAATGAGCAGTTCTTC.

Only a few counts were recorded for this clonotype. One end of the junction does not line up with germline, which may come from a read error. This chain links TRBV5-4 with TRBJ2-6, with TRBD1 as a possible D gene (5 bases). CDR3 length: 15 amino acids. Germline loops: CDR1 SGHNT, CDR2 YYREEE (reference sequence). The CDR3: CASSPGGAGANGLTF. CDR3 in DNA: TGTGCCAGCAGCCCAGGTGGAGCTGGGGCCAACGGCCTGACTTTC. Variable domain in full (rest from reference TRBV5-4 and TRBJ2-6): ETGVTQSPTHLIKTRGQQVTLRCSSQSGHNTVSWYQQALGQGPQFIFQYYREEENGRGNFPPRFSGLQFPNYSSELNVNALELDDSALYLCASSPGGAGANGLTFGAGSRLTVL.

The chain uses TRBV4-2 and TRBJ1-1; 7 bases align to TRBD1. V was clipped by 4 bases and J by 0 bases; unmatched bases: 8. The CDR3 is 16 amino acids. The V gene's germline CDR1 is LGHNA and CDR2 YNFKEQ. This CDR3 is CASSPGGQWMNTEAFF. The CDR3 DNA reads as TGTGCCAGCAGCCCGGGGGGACAGTGGATGAACACTGAAGCTTTCTTT.